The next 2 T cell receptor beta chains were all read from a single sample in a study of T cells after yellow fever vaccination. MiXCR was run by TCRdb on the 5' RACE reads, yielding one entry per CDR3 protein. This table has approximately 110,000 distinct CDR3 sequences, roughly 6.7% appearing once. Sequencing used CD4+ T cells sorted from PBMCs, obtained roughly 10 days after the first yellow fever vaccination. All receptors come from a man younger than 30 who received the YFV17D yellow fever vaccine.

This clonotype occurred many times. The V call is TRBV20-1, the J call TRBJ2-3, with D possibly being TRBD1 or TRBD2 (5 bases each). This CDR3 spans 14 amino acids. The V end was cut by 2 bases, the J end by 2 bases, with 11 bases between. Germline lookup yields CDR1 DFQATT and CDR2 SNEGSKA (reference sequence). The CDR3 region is CSARLGGSTDTQYF. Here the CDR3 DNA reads TGCAGTGCTAGACTTGGGGGTTCCACAGATACGCAGTATTTT.

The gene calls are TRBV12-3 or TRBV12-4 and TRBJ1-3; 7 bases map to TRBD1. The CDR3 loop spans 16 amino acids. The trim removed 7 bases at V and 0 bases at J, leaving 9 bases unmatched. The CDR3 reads CASTLGQRGSGNTIYF. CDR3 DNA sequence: TGTGCCAGCACCCTGGGACAGAGGGGCTCTGGAAACACCATATATTTT.